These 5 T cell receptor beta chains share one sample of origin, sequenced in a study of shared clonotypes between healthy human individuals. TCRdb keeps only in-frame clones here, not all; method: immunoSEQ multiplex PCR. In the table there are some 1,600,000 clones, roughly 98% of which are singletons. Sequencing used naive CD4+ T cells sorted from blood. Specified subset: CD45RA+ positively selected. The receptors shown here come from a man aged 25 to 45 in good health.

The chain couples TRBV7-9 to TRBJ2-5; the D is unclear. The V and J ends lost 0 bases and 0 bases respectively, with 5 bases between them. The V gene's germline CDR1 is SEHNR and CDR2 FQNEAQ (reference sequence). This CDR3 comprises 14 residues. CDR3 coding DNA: TGTGCCAGCAGCTTAGCCAGGTACCAAGAGACCCAGTACTTC. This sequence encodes CASSLARYQETQYF.

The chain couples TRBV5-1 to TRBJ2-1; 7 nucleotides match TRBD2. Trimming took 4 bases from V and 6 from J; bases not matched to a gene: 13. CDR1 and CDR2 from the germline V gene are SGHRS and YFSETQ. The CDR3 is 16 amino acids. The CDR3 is CASSGSSRLAFNEQFF. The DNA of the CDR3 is TGCGCCAGCAGCGGTTCTTCTCGACTAGCTTTCAATGAGCAGTTCTTC.

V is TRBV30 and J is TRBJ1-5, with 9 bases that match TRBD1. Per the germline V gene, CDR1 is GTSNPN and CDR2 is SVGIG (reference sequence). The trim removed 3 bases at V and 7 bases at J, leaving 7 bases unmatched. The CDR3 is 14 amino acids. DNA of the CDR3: TGTGCCTGGAGGGGACAGGGATCTAACCAGCCCCAGCATTTT. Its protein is CAWRGQGSNQPQHF.

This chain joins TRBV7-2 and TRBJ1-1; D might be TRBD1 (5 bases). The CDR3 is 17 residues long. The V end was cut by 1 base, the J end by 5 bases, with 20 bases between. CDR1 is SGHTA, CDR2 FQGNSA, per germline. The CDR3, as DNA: TGTGCCAGCAGCTTAGGAGGGGCGGCTAAAGCGTGGACTGAAGCTTTCTTT. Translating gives CASSLGGAAKAWTEAFF.

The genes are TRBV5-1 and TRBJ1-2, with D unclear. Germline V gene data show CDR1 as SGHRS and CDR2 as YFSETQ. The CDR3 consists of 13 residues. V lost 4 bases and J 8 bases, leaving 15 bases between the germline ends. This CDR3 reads CASSRSDGQGYTF. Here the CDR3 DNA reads TGCGCCAGCAGCCGGTCGGACGGGCAGGGCTACACCTTC. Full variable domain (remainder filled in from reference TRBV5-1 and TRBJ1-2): KAGVTQTPRYLIKTRGQQVTLSCSPISGHRSVSWYQQTPGQGLQFLFEYFSETQRNKGNFPGRFSGRQFSNSRSEMNVSTLELGDSALYLCASSRSDGQGYTFGSGTRLTVV.